This T cell receptor (beta chain) was obtained from a study of blood T cell repertoires in COVID-19. Study in general: Both acute and convalescent COVID-19 samples were obtained from the United States, Italy and Spain. T cells, B-cell-depleted T cells, or PBMCs provided the cDNA or gDNA that served as material.

In the study's own analysis: Reference gene primers were amplified, and this amplification served to estimate nucleated cell counts. Produced via immunoSEQ multiplex PCR; TCRdb's table is partial and in-frame only. V, J and clone size reflect that table, while D and trimming were determined from the DNA. The sample yields 200,000 to 250,000 clones, 83% seen once. Trimming removed 2 bases at V and 0 bases at J, with 16 bases between. Looked up from germline, CDR1 is GTSNPN and CDR2 is SVGIG (reference sequence). The CDR3 totals 16 residues. Seattle patients were enrolled during active infection and followed longitudinally.

This TCR was recovered from a woman aged 25 to 39 with COVID-19, enrolled during active disease. The chain links TRBV30 to TRBJ1-1; D may be TRBD1 (6 bases). Sample: peripheral blood. CDR3 sequence (DNA): TGTGCCTGGAGTACCCTGCAGGGGCTAATGAACACTGAAGCTTTCTTT. Amino acid sequence: CAWSTLQGLMNTEAFF. Full variable domain (missing parts from reference TRBV30 and TRBJ1-1): SQTIHQWPATLVQPVGSPLSLECTVEGTSNPNLYWYRQAAGRGLQLLFYSVGIGQISSEVPQNLSASRPQDRQFILSSKKLLLSDSGFYLCAWSTLQGLMNTEAFFGQGTRLTVV.